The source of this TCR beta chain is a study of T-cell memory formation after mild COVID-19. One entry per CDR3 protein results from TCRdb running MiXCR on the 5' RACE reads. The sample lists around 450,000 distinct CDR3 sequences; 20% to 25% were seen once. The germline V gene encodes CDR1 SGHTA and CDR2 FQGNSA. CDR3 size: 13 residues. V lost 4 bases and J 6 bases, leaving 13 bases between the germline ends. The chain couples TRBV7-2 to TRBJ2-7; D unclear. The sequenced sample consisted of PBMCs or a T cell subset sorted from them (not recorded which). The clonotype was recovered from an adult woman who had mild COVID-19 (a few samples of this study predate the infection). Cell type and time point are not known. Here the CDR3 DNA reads TGTGCCAGCAGCTCATCCTTCGGGCCCGAGCAGTACTTC. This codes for CASSSSFGPEQYF.